The 13 T cell receptor beta chains below were found in one sample sequenced in a study of T cell responses to AZD1222 COVID-19 vaccine. Some clones are missing from TCRdb's copy, which holds only in-frame ones; the method was immunoSEQ multiplex PCR. The table has about 84,000 clones, 70% to 90% seen once. The input for sequencing was peripheral blood, taken 28 days after the second AZD1222 dose. The origin of the receptors is an adult who received the AZD1222 COVID-19 vaccine.

This rearrangement joins TRBV6-5 to TRBJ1-1, with TRBD1 identical over 8 bases. The CDR3 sequence is 15 residues long. The V segment lost 2 bases and the J segment 4 bases; nucleotides outside the gene matches: 6. Germline CDR1 MNHEY, CDR2 SVGAGI. The CDR3 is CASSYLRQGSTEAFF. The CDR3 DNA sequence: TGTGCCAGCAGTTACCTAAGACAGGGGAGCACTGAAGCTTTCTTT.

The rearrangement uses TRBV4-2 and TRBJ2-1; 7 bases fit TRBD1. CDR1 and CDR2 (germline): LGHNA, YNFKEQ. The junction had 9 bases not matched to a gene; V was cut back by 3 bases and J by 4 bases. The CDR3 totals 16 residues. The CDR3 spells CASSQHTGDEYNEQFF. CDR3 sequence (DNA): TGTGCCAGCAGCCAGCATACAGGGGATGAATACAATGAGCAGTTCTTC.

The chain carries TRBV18 and TRBJ1-1; D is ambiguous. The CDR3 consists of 14 residues. CDR1 and CDR2 from the germline V gene are KGHSH and LQKENI. V was pared by 5 bases and J by 2 bases, with 12 bases between. The CDR3 loop is CASSGTEGNTEAFF. DNA for the CDR3: TGTGCCAGCTCAGGAACGGAGGGTAACACTGAAGCTTTCTTT.

This chain uses TRBV5-1 with TRBJ2-3; TRBD2 agrees at 10 bases. CDR3 length equals 15 residues. The V gene end was trimmed by 7 bases and the J gene end by 3 bases; junction bases not matched to a gene: 8. CDR1 and CDR2 from the germline V gene are SGHRS and YFSETQ. The CDR3 nucleotides are TGCGCCAGCCAGAGCGGAGCGGGGGGGACAGATACGCAGTATTTT. The encoded protein is CASQSGAGGTDTQYF.

The chain couples TRBV24-1 to TRBJ2-2; D not certain. The ends were cut back, 7 bases at V and 0 bases at J, with 8 bases in the middle. Germline CDR1 is KGHDR and CDR2 is SFDVKD. The CDR3 sequence is 14 residues long. CDR3: CATRSRANTGELFF. Here the CDR3 DNA reads TGTGCCACCAGGAGCCGCGCGAACACCGGGGAGCTGTTTTTT.

In its sample, this clone was seen a few times. The chain has TRBV19 and TRBJ2-1; 10 bases align to TRBD2. V trimming: 11 bases; J trimming: 9 bases; junction bases outside the gene matches: 13. This CDR3 comprises 14 residues. Germline CDR1 LNHDA, CDR2 SQIVND (reference sequence). The CDR3 spells CASTGASGSGEQFF. Written as DNA, the CDR3 is TGTGCCTCCACCGGGGCTAGCGGGAGTGGTGAGCAGTTCTTC.

This clone was seen a few times. This chain joins TRBV27 and TRBJ2-1, with D maybe TRBD2 (5 bases). V gave up 5 bases and J gave up 12 bases, with 11 bases separating them. This CDR3 has 11 amino acids. Germline V gene sequence: CDR1 MNHEY, CDR2 SMNVEV (reference sequence). CDR3 amino acids: CASSSGPWQFF. CDR3 nucleotide sequence: TGTGCCAGCAGTAGCGGCCCATGGCAGTTCTTC.

The V and J genes are TRBV7-2 and TRBJ1-1; weak D call: TRBD1 (5 bases). Deletions cut 6 bases from V and 4 bases from J, with 18 bases between. Germline CDR1 SGHTA, CDR2 FQGNSA. The CDR3 is 15 residues long. The CDR3 protein is CASRFDQGSRTEAFF. In DNA, the CDR3 is TGTGCCAGCAGGTTTGACCAGGGCAGTCGCACTGAAGCTTTCTTT.

This clone occurred once. The chain joins TRBV9 to TRBJ2-1, with 8 bases that match TRBD2. Germline CDR1 and CDR2: SGDLS and YYNGEE. V dropped 0 bases and J dropped 10; count of bases not matched to a gene: 15. This CDR3 has 17 amino acids. DNA for the CDR3: TGTGCCAGCAGCGTAGGGTTTTCGGACGGGAGGGCCCGCGAGCAGTTCTTC. Translation gives CASSVGFSDGRAREQFF.

The chain links TRBV6-1 to TRBJ2-7; the D gene is possibly TRBD1 (7 bases). CDR1 is MNHNS and CDR2 is SASEGT in the germline V gene. V was clipped by 1 base and J by 5 bases, with 15 bases between them. The CDR3 has 15 amino acids. CDR3 bases: TGTGCCAGCAGTGAAGGGACAGGAGGGGTGAACGAGCAGTACGTC. Its protein product is CASSEGTGGVNEQYV.

The V call is TRBV7-9, the J call TRBJ1-6; D unresolved. V lost 6 bases to trimming and J lost 7 bases, with 4 bases between them. In germline, CDR1 is SEHNR, CDR2 FQNEAQ (reference sequence). The CDR3 runs to 11 residues. The CDR3 DNA sequence: TGTGCCAGCAGTTCCAATTCACCCCTCCACTTT. Protein product: CASSSNSPLHF.

This clone was found once. The chain carries TRBV5-1 and TRBJ2-5; D gene unclear. With 0 bases removed from V and 2 bases from J, the gap between germline ends came to 5 bases. CDR1 SGHRS and CDR2 YFSETQ come from the germline V gene. The CDR3 covers 13 residues. The chain's CDR3 is CASSLAQQETQYF. In nucleotides, the CDR3 is TGCGCCAGCAGCTTGGCCCAGCAAGAGACCCAGTACTTC.

The V gene is TRBV6-5, the J gene TRBJ2-1; TRBD1 matches 8 bases. There are 15 residues in the CDR3. Germline V CDR1 and CDR2: MNHEY, SVGAGI. V was clipped by 3 bases and J by 5 bases; unmatched bases: 6. CDR3 bases: TGTGCCAGCAGTTATGCGAGGACAGGGAACAATGAGCAGTTCTTC. This translates into CASSYARTGNNEQFF.